The rows below give T cell receptor beta chains drawn from one sample of a study of post-analysis software for immune sequencing data. MiXCR was run by TCRdb on the PCR reads, yielding one entry per CDR3 protein. The sample holds 750,000 to 950,000 distinct CDR3 sequences; under 70% are singletons and the top ten take around 4.5%. Material: blood. All receptors come from a girl aged 5-17 years with multiple sclerosis. Each CDR3 is given with its conserved first and last residue. D genes are given only for firm matches. Where a row states a size, it is once, few, many or the class of an expanded clone; other rows omit it.

V: TRBV20-1; size: -; D: TRBD2; J: TRBJ2-1; CDR3: CSASPSGLAGGSSYNEQFF; DNA: TGCAGTGCTAGTCCCTCGGGGCTAGCGGGAGGCAGCTCCTACAATGAGCAGTTCTTC
V: TRBV3-1; size: few; D: TRBD1; J: TRBJ2-3; CDR3: CASSPLTGEGKADTQYF; DNA: TGTGCCAGCAGCCCGCTGACAGGGGAAGGGAAGGCAGATACGCAGTATTTT
V: TRBV7-9; size: -; D: -; J: TRBJ1-1; CDR3: CASSFRGRVNTEAFF; DNA: TGTGCCAGCAGCTTTCGGGGAAGAGTGAACACTGAAGCTTTCTTT
V: TRBV3-1; size: -; D: -; J: TRBJ2-7; CDR3: CASSQVDEQYF; DNA: TGTGCCAGCAGCCAAGTCGACGAGCAGTACTTC
V: TRBV2; size: -; D: -; J: TRBJ2-7; CDR3: CASMEQGSYEQYF; DNA: TGTGCCAGCATGGAGCAGGGATCCTACGAGCAGTACTTC
V: TRBV20-1; size: -; D: -; J: TRBJ1-5; CDR3: CSARGPGNQPQHF; DNA: TGCAGTGCTAGAGGTCCAGGAAATCAGCCCCAGCATTTT
V: TRBV5-6; size: -; D: -; J: TRBJ1-6; CDR3: CASSLWGESPLHF; DNA: TGTGCCAGCAGCTTATGGGGGGAATCACCCCTCCACTTT
V: TRBV25-1; size: -; D: -; J: TRBJ2-4; CDR3: CASSGRRAEAKNIQYF; DNA: TGTGCCAGCAGTGGCAGACGAGCGGAAGCCAAAAACATTCAGTACTTC
V: TRBV7-3; size: -; D: TRBD1; J: TRBJ2-7; CDR3: CASSVGQGADEQYF; DNA: TGTGCCAGCAGCGTGGGACAGGGGGCGGACGAGCAGTACTTC
V: TRBV20-1; size: few; D: TRBD2; J: TRBJ2-3; CDR3: CSATEALLAGDRDTQYF; DNA: TGCAGTGCCACCGAAGCCCTACTAGCGGGAGACAGAGATACGCAGTATTTT
V: TRBV9; size: once; D: TRBD1; J: TRBJ2-7; CDR3: CASSVGGQGTKEQYF; DNA: TGTGCCAGCAGCGTAGGTGGACAGGGGACGAAGGAGCAGTACTTC
V: TRBV29-1; size: few; D: TRBD2; J: TRBJ2-3; CDR3: CSVEGLVTDTQYF; DNA: TGCAGCGTTGAGGGACTAGTCACAGATACGCAGTATTTT
V: TRBV20-1; size: few; D: TRBD2; J: TRBJ2-7; CDR3: CSARVVSGTSGRYEQYF; DNA: TGCAGTGCTAGGGTAGTCAGTGGGACTAGCGGGAGATACGAGCAGTACTTC
V: TRBV20-1; size: -; D: TRBD2; J: TRBJ2-3; CDR3: CSVTGLAGGPTDTQYF; DNA: TGCAGTGTGACGGGACTAGCGGGGGGTCCCACAGATACGCAGTATTTT
V: TRBV7-2; size: -; D: -; J: TRBJ2-7; CDR3: CASSDLGRGYEQYF; DNA: TGTGCCAGCAGCGATCTCGGCAGGGGCTACGAGCAGTACTTC
V: TRBV6-1; size: -; D: TRBD2; J: TRBJ2-7; CDR3: CASRSPREGDEQYF; DNA: TGTGCCAGCAGGTCCCCGCGGGAGGGGGACGAGCAGTACTTC
V: TRBV6-2/TRBV6-3; size: -; D: TRBD2; J: TRBJ2-7; CDR3: CASSNPTGLAASYEQYF; DNA: TGTGCCAGCAGTAACCCGACCGGACTAGCGGCCTCCTACGAGCAGTACTTC
V: TRBV7-6; size: -; D: TRBD2; J: TRBJ2-1; CDR3: CASSARGREGEQFF; DNA: TGTGCCAGCAGTGCCCGCGGGAGGGAGGGTGAGCAGTTCTTC
V: TRBV11-2; size: -; D: -; J: TRBJ1-4; CDR3: CASSLTGLRNEKLFF; DNA: TGTGCCAGCAGCTTAACGGGACTGAGGAATGAAAAACTGTTTTTT
V: TRBV7-3; size: -; D: -; J: TRBJ2-1; CDR3: CASRNPGPSGDNEQFF; DNA: TGTGCCAGCAGGAATCCGGGCCCTTCAGGCGACAATGAGCAGTTCTTC
V: TRBV4-2; size: -; D: TRBD2; J: TRBJ2-7; CDR3: CASSQDFRGGAPEQYF; DNA: TGTGCCAGCAGCCAAGATTTCCGCGGGGGGGCCCCCGAGCAGTACTTC
V: TRBV12-3/TRBV12-4; size: -; D: -; J: TRBJ2-7; CDR3: CASSFPLGGSYEQYF; DNA: TGTGCCAGCAGTTTCCCCCTCGGCGGAAGCTATGAGCAGTACTTC
V: TRBV29-1; size: few; D: TRBD1; J: TRBJ2-7; CDR3: CSVARTGTSYEQYF; DNA: TGCAGCGTTGCTAGGACAGGGACATCCTACGAGCAGTACTTC
V: TRBV20-1; size: -; D: TRBD1; J: TRBJ1-2; CDR3: CSARDHWDSNYGYTF; DNA: TGCAGTGCTAGAGATCACTGGGACAGCAACTATGGCTACACCTTC
V: TRBV29-1; size: few; D: TRBD1; J: TRBJ2-7; CDR3: CSVEGGQGYEQYF; DNA: TGCAGCGTTGAAGGGGGACAGGGGTACGAGCAGTACTTC
V: TRBV12-3/TRBV12-4; size: -; D: -; J: TRBJ2-1; CDR3: CASRPGFMAENSYNEQFF; DNA: TGTGCCAGCAGACCGGGATTTATGGCGGAAAACTCCTACAATGAGCAGTTCTTC
V: TRBV11-2; size: few; D: -; J: TRBJ1-2; CDR3: CASSPRRSYVPYGYTF; DNA: TGTGCCAGCAGCCCCCGGAGGAGTTATGTGCCCTATGGCTACACCTTC
V: TRBV12-3/TRBV12-4; size: -; D: -; J: TRBJ2-7; CDR3: CASTIGSRDEQYF; DNA: TGTGCCAGCACCATAGGTTCGAGGGACGAGCAGTACTTC
V: TRBV18; size: few; D: -; J: TRBJ2-3; CDR3: CASSALRADTQYF; DNA: TGTGCCAGCTCGGCCTTGCGGGCAGATACGCAGTATTTT
V: TRBV20-1; size: -; D: -; J: TRBJ2-7; CDR3: CSARTAASYEQYF; DNA: TGCAGTGCTAGAACGGCAGCCTCCTACGAGCAGTACTTC
V: TRBV7-2; size: -; D: -; J: TRBJ2-2; CDR3: CASRAGTSNTGELFF; DNA: TGTGCCAGCAGGGCCGGGACTTCGAACACCGGGGAGCTGTTTTTT
V: TRBV29-1; size: -; D: TRBD1; J: TRBJ2-7; CDR3: CSGGQGAEQYF; DNA: TGCAGCGGCGGACAGGGGGCCGAGCAGTACTTC
V: TRBV14; size: -; D: -; J: TRBJ1-2; CDR3: CASSQAVQAYGYTF; DNA: TGTGCCAGCAGCCAAGCCGTCCAGGCGTATGGCTACACCTTC
V: TRBV5-1; size: -; D: -; J: TRBJ2-3; CDR3: CASSLKFEHNTDTQYF; DNA: TGCGCCAGCAGCTTGAAGTTTGAACACAACACAGATACGCAGTATTTT
V: TRBV10-3; size: -; D: TRBD2; J: TRBJ2-5; CDR3: CTISDPDGGGTSLGETQYF; DNA: TGTACCATCAGTGACCCAGATGGGGGAGGGACGTCCCTGGGAGAGACCCAGTACTTC
V: TRBV12-3/TRBV12-4; size: -; D: TRBD1; J: TRBJ1-6; CDR3: CASSSDRGYYNSPLHF; DNA: TGTGCCAGCAGCTCAGACAGGGGCTACTATAATTCACCCCTCCACTTT
V: TRBV20-1; size: -; D: TRBD2; J: TRBJ2-1; CDR3: CSARPSGGALYNEQFF; DNA: TGCAGTGCTAGACCAAGCGGGGGGGCCTTATACAATGAGCAGTTCTTC
V: TRBV29-1; size: -; D: -; J: TRBJ2-1; CDR3: CSVVVRPIGIDNEQFF; DNA: TGCAGCGTTGTTGTCAGGCCCATAGGGATCGACAATGAGCAGTTCTTC
V: TRBV9; size: -; D: -; J: TRBJ2-1; CDR3: CASSVASEQFF; DNA: TGTGCCAGCAGCGTAGCATCTGAGCAGTTCTTC
V: TRBV29-1; size: few; D: -; J: TRBJ2-5; CDR3: CSVIRDLQETQYF; DNA: TGCAGCGTTATACGGGACTTGCAAGAGACCCAGTACTTC
V: TRBV9; size: once; D: TRBD1; J: TRBJ1-2; CDR3: CASSAEGQVQDFYGYTF; DNA: TGTGCCAGCAGCGCCGAGGGACAGGTACAAGACTTCTATGGCTACACCTTC
V: TRBV12-3/TRBV12-4; size: few; D: -; J: TRBJ2-7; CDR3: CASSITSGISYEQYF; DNA: TGTGCCAGCAGTATAACGTCCGGGATCTCCTACGAGCAGTACTTC
V: TRBV12-3/TRBV12-4; size: -; D: TRBD2; J: TRBJ2-3; CDR3: CASSRRERGDTDTQYF; DNA: TGTGCCAGCAGTCGACGGGAGCGGGGGGATACAGATACGCAGTATTTT
V: TRBV7-9; size: -; D: TRBD2; J: TRBJ2-1; CDR3: CASSLEGLAGGYYNEQFF; DNA: TGTGCCAGCAGCTTAGAGGGACTAGCGGGAGGGTACTACAATGAGCAGTTCTTC
V: TRBV29-1; size: few; D: -; J: TRBJ2-7; CDR3: CSVAWQGLEQYF; DNA: TGCAGCGTTGCATGGCAGGGGCTCGAGCAGTACTTC
V: TRBV20-1; size: few; D: -; J: TRBJ2-5; CDR3: CSASRSQETQYF; DNA: TGCAGTGCTTCACGGTCACAAGAGACCCAGTACTTC
V: TRBV12-5; size: -; D: -; J: TRBJ2-7; CDR3: CASGLGGGEQYF; DNA: TGTGCTAGTGGTTTGGGGGGCGGCGAGCAGTACTTC
V: TRBV10-3; size: -; D: -; J: TRBJ2-4; CDR3: CATQEAGTSGYIQYF; DNA: TGTGCCACCCAGGAGGCCGGGACAAGTGGTTACATTCAGTACTTC
V: TRBV27; size: -; D: -; J: TRBJ2-7; CDR3: CASSLYESYEQYF; DNA: TGTGCCAGCAGTTTGTACGAATCCTACGAGCAGTACTTC
V: TRBV20-1; size: -; D: -; J: TRBJ2-7; CDR3: CSATEGHEQYF; DNA: TGCAGTGCTACTGAGGGACACGAGCAGTACTTC
V: TRBV10-3; size: -; D: -; J: TRBJ2-7; CDR3: CAISEPAYEQYF; DNA: TGTGCCATCAGTGAGCCTGCCTACGAGCAGTACTTC
V: TRBV20-1; size: -; D: -; J: TRBJ2-1; CDR3: CSARGSPDYNEQFF; DNA: TGCAGTGCTAGGGGCTCGCCCGATTACAATGAGCAGTTCTTC
V: TRBV12-3/TRBV12-4; size: -; D: -; J: TRBJ2-1; CDR3: CASSRTRGPLYNEQFF; DNA: TGTGCCAGCAGTAGAACCAGGGGACCGCTTTACAATGAGCAGTTCTTC
V: TRBV7-9; size: -; D: TRBD2; J: TRBJ2-1; CDR3: CASSFSGTSGSNEQFF; DNA: TGTGCCAGCAGCTTTTCCGGGACTAGCGGGAGTAATGAGCAGTTCTTC
V: TRBV7-2; size: once; D: -; J: TRBJ2-7; CDR3: CASRLTGLSSYEQYF; DNA: TGTGCCAGCAGATTAACAGGACTTTCCTCCTACGAGCAGTACTTC